The 28 T cell receptor beta chains presented below share a single source sample, sequenced in a study of tumor and adjacent non-tumor tissue in lung cancer. The library came from three nested PCR rounds adapted from ARM-PCR protocols. TCRdb ran MiXCR on the multiplex PCR reads and lists one entry per CDR3 protein. The table lists some 84,000 distinct CDR3 sequences, around three fifths of them singletons. The template was RNA from unsorted bulk tissue. Sequencing was done on a sample of lung tumor tissue. These receptors all stem from an older man with non-small cell lung cancer.

Worth noting for this clonotype: Likely a read error: the CDR3 ends without its conserved phenylalanine or tryptophan. The chain couples TRBV11-1 to TRBJ2-1, with D hard to call. Germline values: CDR1 SGHAT, CDR2 FQDESV (reference sequence). This CDR3 region has 16 residues. This CDR3 is CASSPRAGLPYNEQFL. CDR3 bases: TGTGCCAGCAGCCCACGGGCTGGGCTGCCTTACAATGAACAGTTCTTA.

V and J are TRBV4-2 and TRBJ2-2, with D perhaps given as TRBD1 or TRBD2 (5 bases each). V lost 1 base and J lost 7, with 22 bases in between. This CDR3 comprises 18 residues. Germline lookup yields CDR1 LGHNA and CDR2 YNFKEQ. The CDR3 loop is CASSQAAVSVEGSGELFF. The CDR3 coding sequence is TGTGCCAGCAGCCAAGCCGCGGTTAGTGTTGAGGGGAGCGGGGAGCTGTTTTTT.

V gene TRBV12-3 or TRBV12-4 combines with J gene TRBJ2-1; 9 bases align to TRBD2. V was pared by 6 bases and J by 8 bases, with 11 bases of the junction left unmatched. The length of the CDR3 is 15 residues. CDR3 sequence: CASSTHRTSADEQFF. CDR3 in DNA: TGTGCCAGCAGCACCCATAGGACTAGCGCGGATGAGCAGTTCTTC.

This clonotype came up once. The CDR3: CANSLGISANEQFF. The CDR3 nucleotides read TGTGCTAACAGCTTAGGGATTAGCGCAAATGAGCAGTTCTTC. The rearrangement links TRBV11-2 to TRBJ2-1; weak D call: TRBD2 (5 bases). Germline V CDR1 and CDR2: SGHAT, FQNNGV. The CDR3 loop spans 14 amino acids.

This clonotype showed up just a few times. V usage is TRBV28 and J usage is TRBJ2-1; no firm D call. Between the trimmed V and J ends, which lost 9 bases and 8 bases, there was a span of 11 bases. The length of the CDR3 is 11 residues. Germline assignment: CDR1 MDHEN and CDR2 SYDVKM. The CDR3 is CASTDSHEQFF. Here the CDR3 DNA reads TGTGCCAGTACAGACTCGCATGAGCAGTTCTTC.

The chain couples TRBV28 to TRBJ2-1; 7 bases align to TRBD2. J was trimmed by 7 bases and V by 8 bases; bases with no gene match: 17. From germline, CDR1 is MDHEN and CDR2 SYDVKM. CDR3 length: 16 residues. Here the CDR3 reads CASWITGGGALNEQFF. CDR3 DNA: TGTGCCAGCTGGATCACGGGGGGAGGAGCTTTAAATGAGCAGTTCTTC.

In regard to this clonotype: A much larger clonotype is one base distant, so this may be a read error. This chain's CDR3 is CTSSSGLAGMGTQYF. The CDR3 nucleotides are TGCACCAGCAGCTCTGGACTAGCGGGGATGGGGACCCAGTACTTC. V gene TRBV5-1 combines with J gene TRBJ2-5, with 12 bases that match TRBD2. CDR1 and CDR2 from the germline V gene are SGHRS and YFSETQ. This CDR3 has 15 amino acids.

Comments on this clonotype: The missing conserved phenylalanine or tryptophan at the end of this CDR3 makes a read error likely. The chain employs TRBV7-9 and TRBJ2-7; 8 bases line up with TRBD1. Germline loops: CDR1 SEHNR, CDR2 FQNEAQ (reference sequence). The CDR3 totals 16 residues. V dropped 5 bases and J dropped 7; count of bases not matched to a gene: 16. The DNA for the CDR3 is TGTGCCAGCAGCCCCCCCGGACAGGGAGGCGTAGGAGAGCAGTACTTA. Translating it yields CASSPPGQGGVGEQYL.

Points on this clonotype: One end of the junction fails to match germline, which may point to a read error. The chain recombines TRBV10-3 with TRBJ2-3, with no clear D. From germline, CDR1 is ENHRY and CDR2 SYGVKD. The CDR3 totals 11 residues. CDR3 amino acids: CAITELNTQYF. The CDR3 bases are TGTGCCATCACGGAACTCAATACTCAGTATTTT.

The chain is built from TRBV6-1 and TRBJ2-1, with TRBD2 matching 8 bases. V lost 10 bases, J lost 7 bases, and 27 bases stayed unmatched. Germline V lookup: CDR1 MNHNS, CDR2 SASEGT. The CDR3 is 19 residues long. CDR3 sequence: CANTLKGNSGAVRVNEQFF. In DNA, the CDR3 is TGTGCCAACACTCTAAAAGGGAATAGCGGGGCGGTGAGAGTGAATGAGCAGTTCTTC.

This clonotype was counted once. This chain joins TRBV7-2 and TRBJ1-1; D is unresolved. Germline V gene data show CDR1 as SGHTA and CDR2 as FQGNSA. There are 14 residues in the CDR3. V was shortened by 1 base and J by 4 bases, with 10 bases between the two germline ends. The CDR3 bases are TGTGCCAGCAGCTTAGAGTCTGGTTCCACTGAAGCTTTCTTT. Translating it yields CASSLESGSTEAFF.

This clonotype has just a few counts. This may come from a read error, since a much larger clone is one base off. This chain connects TRBV4-1 to TRBJ1-2, with a weak D call TRBD1 (6 bases). V lost 1 base and J lost 7, with 16 bases in between. The CDR3 covers 15 residues. The germline V gene encodes CDR1 MGHRA and CDR2 YSYEKL. The CDR3 DNA is TGCGCCAGCAGCCAAGGGACAGTCGGGAGCGTTGGCTACACCTTC. The encoded protein is CASSQGTVGSVGYTF.

This clonotype was picked up many times. The CDR3 is CSARGGLAATDTQYF. DNA of the CDR3: TGCAGTGCTAGAGGGGGACTAGCGGCCACAGATACGCAGTATTTT. This sequence joins TRBV20-1 and TRBJ2-3; TRBD2 aligns across 11 bases. V lost 1 base, J lost 2 bases, and 2 bases stayed unmatched. From germline, CDR1 is DFQATT and CDR2 SNEGSKA (reference sequence). CDR3 length: 15 residues.

About this clonotype: This may arise from a read error, as a much more abundant clone is one base away. The chain recombines TRBV20-1 with TRBJ1-4, with D uncertain. Germline V lookup: CDR1 DFQATT, CDR2 SNEGSKA (reference sequence). The CDR3 spans 13 residues. The DNA of the CDR3 is TGCAATGTTCCAGGCAATCTGGTTGAAAAACTGTTTTTT. The encoded protein is CNVPGNLVEKLFF.

Notes on this clonotype: Its ends do not fully match the called genes, so a read error is possible. The gene calls are TRBV12-3 or TRBV12-4 and TRBJ2-7; D is uncertain. This CDR3 has 15 amino acids. DNA of the CDR3: TGTGCTAGCAGCCGACGACACTACCTCCTCTACGAGCAGTACTTC. Encoded protein: CASSRRHYLLYEQYF.

On this clonotype: At one end, the junction sequence differs from germline, possibly due to a read error. The chain joins TRBV14 to TRBJ2-3; a weak D match, TRBD2 (6 bases). The CDR3 length is 16 residues. In germline, CDR1 is SGHDN, CDR2 FVKESK. CDR3 sequence (DNA): TGTGCCAGCGGCCAAGGAGGGAGAGTAGGCACAGATACGCAGTATTTT. The encoded protein is CASGQGGRVGTDTQYF.

This clonotype was counted only a few times. The conserved phenylalanine or tryptophan is not found at the CDR3 terminus, so this likely reflects a read error. This chain links TRBV5-1 with TRBJ2-5, with D possibly being TRBD2 (5 bases). The V end was cut by 4 bases, the J end by 6 bases, with 13 bases between. Germline CDR1 reads SGHRS; CDR2 reads YFSETQ. The CDR3 contains 13 residues. CDR3 DNA: TGCGCCAGCAGCCGGTCCGGGGAAAAGACCCAGTACTCC. This sequence encodes CASSRSGEKTQYS.

In the case of this clonotype: This may come from a read error, since a much larger clone is one base off. The chain carries TRBV28 and TRBJ2-5; TRBD2 is a possible D gene (5 bases). The V gene's germline CDR1 is MDHEN and CDR2 SYDVKM. This CDR3 has 13 residues. As DNA, the CDR3 is TGTGCCAGCAGCCAGAGGACTCTGGAGACCCTGTACTTC. Translated, it gives CASSQRTLETLYF.

The chain combines TRBV7-8 with TRBJ2-7; D uncertain. The CDR3 sequence is 13 residues long. Germline V gives CDR1 SGHVS, CDR2 FQNEAQ. V lost 2 bases, J lost 4 bases, and 9 bases lay in between. The CDR3 coding sequence is TGTGCCAGCAGCTTAACCCCAACTTACGAGCAGTACTTC. Translated: CASSLTPTYEQYF.

A word on this clonotype: An end of the junction does not agree with germline; a read error may underlie this. The chain combines TRBV24-1 with TRBJ2-7, with 8 bases matching TRBD2. Per germline, CDR1 KGHDR and CDR2 SFDVKD. The CDR3 length is 13 residues. The CDR3 region has the DNA TGCGCCAGCGACGGGAGGGCCTCTTACGAGCAGTACTTC. Translated: CASDGRASYEQYF.

The sample holds a few counts of this clonotype. This chain links TRBV5-1 with TRBJ2-7, with D tentatively TRBD1 (6 bases). The CDR3 totals 16 residues. Germline CDR1 and CDR2: SGHRS and YFSETQ. The germline V and J ends were trimmed by 3 bases and 2 bases, with 18 bases remaining between them. CDR3 sequence reads: CASSSLLTGWAYEQYF. CDR3 bases: TGCGCCAGCAGCTCACTCTTGACAGGTTGGGCCTACGAGCAGTACTTC.

As regards this clonotype: Here the CDR3 omits its conserved ending phenylalanine or tryptophan, so a read error is the likely source. V usage is TRBV6-6 and J usage is TRBJ1-4, with 10 bases aligning to TRBD1. The CDR3 has 14 residues. The V segment lost 6 bases and the J segment 8 bases; nucleotides outside the gene matches: 6. Germline values: CDR1 MNHNY, CDR2 SVGAGI (reference sequence). CDR3 DNA sequence: TGTGCCAGCAGCAGGGACAGGGGTAGGGAAAAACTGTTTCTT. Protein: CASSRDRGREKLFL.

Only a few counts were recorded for this clonotype. CDR3 nucleotide sequence: TGTGCCAGCAGCTTGCGGGTCGGACTAGCGGGGGGCACCAAAGATACGCAGTATTTT. It translates to CASSLRVGLAGGTKDTQYF. The chain employs TRBV7-9 and TRBJ2-3, with 14 bases that match TRBD2. The trim removed 3 bases at V and 5 bases at J, leaving 13 bases unmatched. Per the germline V gene, CDR1 is SEHNR and CDR2 is FQNEAQ (reference sequence). The CDR3 has 19 residues.

For this clonotype: At one end, the junction sequence differs from germline, possibly due to a read error. The chain links TRBV4-1 to TRBJ2-7; D unclear. The germline CDR1 and CDR2 sequences are MGHRA and YSYEKL. The CDR3 is 16 amino acids. CDR3 coding DNA: TGCGCGAGCAGCCAAGATCGGGTAACGGGCTACTACGAACAGTACTTC. Its translation is CASSQDRVTGYYEQYF.

Concerning this clonotype: An end of the junction differs from the germline gene, which may be a read error. The chain links TRBV6-6 to TRBJ2-3; D gene ambiguous. This CDR3 region has 14 residues. CDR1 and CDR2 from the germline V gene are MNHNY and SVGAGI (reference sequence). This chain's CDR3 is CASNYPRGTDTQYF. CDR3 nucleotides: TGTGCCAGCAATTACCCAAGGGGCACAGATACGCAGTATTTT.

This clonotype was observed at least ten times. The chain is built from TRBV29-1 and TRBJ2-5; D uncertain. Germline CDR1 reads SQVTM; CDR2 reads ANQGSEA. The CDR3 totals 12 residues. V was shortened by 4 bases and J by 4 bases, with 10 bases between the two germline ends. CDR3 sequence (DNA): TGCAGCGTTGTTTGGCAGGCAGAGACCCAGTACTTC. Translated, it gives CSVVWQAETQYF.

This clonotype was seen ten or more times. The rearrangement joins TRBV28 to TRBJ2-5; perhaps TRBD2 as D (5 bases). This CDR3 comprises 13 residues. Germline V gene sequence: CDR1 MDHEN, CDR2 SYDVKM. Trimming cost V 7 bases and J 5 bases, with 14 bases left between them. The CDR3 DNA reads TGTGCCAGCACTCAAGGGTGGGAGGAGACCCAGTACTTC. Amino acid sequence: CASTQGWEETQYF.

This chain connects TRBV11-1 to TRBJ2-7; the match to TRBD2 covers 10 bases. Germline lookup yields CDR1 SGHAT and CDR2 FQDESV (reference sequence). CDR3 length: 15 amino acids. The ends lost 7 bases at V and 6 bases at J; junction bases unmatched: 12. CDR3 bases: TGTGCCAGCAATACTAACAGCGGGGGGGCCTCCGAGCAGTACTTC. Protein product: CASNTNSGGASEQYF.